The clone carrying this T cell receptor (beta chain) appeared once. 60 Vbeta and 13 Jbeta primers were used in PCR. Profiling relied on immunoSEQ multiplex PCR, and the TCRdb table lists in-frame clones only, not all of them. The sample consists of approximately 280,000 clones, approximately 90% of them appearing once. The data stem from a study of cytomegalovirus exposure and HLA in healthy donors. Across the study: Among about 179 million T cells, an earlier analysis found 117 million unique TCR beta sequences.

CDR3 length equals 12 residues. The V end lost 1 base, the J end lost 5 bases, and 8 bases lay between the germline ends. Germline loops: CDR1 GTSNPN, CDR2 SVGIG (reference sequence). The clonotype was recovered from a woman younger than 35 in good health and CMV-seronegative. The material sequenced was PBMCs. This chain joins TRBV30 and TRBJ1-1, with no clear D. The CDR3 nucleotides read TGTGCCTGGAGTGAACAATGGACTGAAGCTTTCTTT. It specifies CAWSEQWTEAFF.